Listed below are T cell receptor beta chains from one sample, sequenced in a study of read filtering for tumor transcriptome and immune sequencing. TCRdb re-derived calls from the reads in MiXCR, one entry per CDR3 protein. The sample has about 57,000 distinct CDR3 sequences; more than 20% are singletons. The material sequenced was a population of CD138-negative cells sorted from bone marrow. The receptors were sampled from a donor over 35 with multiple myeloma. Both conserved end residues are part of each CDR3. Fields, in order: J gene, clone size, V gene, D gene, CDR3 DNA, CDR3 protein. The D gene is left open where the match is weak. Some rows have no size entry. The others give once, few or many, or a class for an expanded clone.

J: TRBJ2-1
size: many
V: TRBV27
D: .
DNA: TGTGCCAGCATAGGTGGGGGAAATTACAATGAGCAGTTCTTC
CDR3: CASIGGGNYNEQFF

J: TRBJ1-1
size: many
V: TRBV7-9
D: .
DNA: TGTGCCAGCAGCCCATCGTACTCCGGGGCACCTAGCACTGAAGCTTTCTTT
CDR3: CASSPSYSGAPSTEAFF

J: TRBJ2-7
size: many
V: TRBV25-1
D: .
DNA: TGTGCCAGCAGTGACCATACCAACAGGTTCTCCTACGAGCAGTACTTC
CDR3: CASSDHTNRFSYEQYF

J: TRBJ2-5
size: many
V: TRBV7-2
D: .
DNA: TGTGCCAGCAGCCCCGGCGTGGGGGGAGTGGGGTCAGAGACCCAGTACTTC
CDR3: CASSPGVGGVGSETQYF

J: TRBJ2-1
size: medium-sized
V: TRBV27
D: TRBD1
DNA: TGTGCCAGCAGACGGGACAGGGAAAGGGCGGACAATGAGCAGTTCTTC
CDR3: CASRRDRERADNEQFF

J: TRBJ1-1
size: many
V: TRBV19
D: .
DNA: TGTGCCAGTAGTATTGGGAGGGACACTGAAGCTTTCTTT
CDR3: CASSIGRDTEAFF

J: TRBJ2-7
size: many
V: TRBV3-1
D: .
DNA: TGTGCCAGCAGCCAAGAAGGAAACCACGAGCAGTACTTC
CDR3: CASSQEGNHEQYF

J: TRBJ1-1
size: many
V: TRBV7-9
D: TRBD1
DNA: TGTGCCAGCAGTTACCTCCAGGGGGCTGACACTGAAGCTTTCTTT
CDR3: CASSYLQGADTEAFF

J: TRBJ2-1
size: many
V: TRBV6-5
D: TRBD1
DNA: TGTGCCAGCAGTTACTGGACCGGGACAGGGGCGGATGAGCAGTTCTTC
CDR3: CASSYWTGTGADEQFF

J: TRBJ1-1
size: many
V: TRBV28
D: TRBD1
DNA: TGTGCCAGCCTCGGACAGGAGAACACTGAAGCTTTCTTT
CDR3: CASLGQENTEAFF

J: TRBJ2-2
size: many
V: TRBV29-1
D: .
DNA: TGCAGCGTTGGGCAGACGAGGACCGGGGAGCTGTTTTTT
CDR3: CSVGQTRTGELFF

J: TRBJ1-1
size: many
V: TRBV6-5
D: .
DNA: TGTGCCAGCAGTTACCAGTTGAACACTGAAGCTTTCTTT
CDR3: CASSYQLNTEAFF

J: TRBJ2-6
size: many
V: TRBV29-1
D: .
DNA: TGCAGCGTTGAAGGGGACTCTGGGGCCAACGTCCTGACTTTC
CDR3: CSVEGDSGANVLTF

J: TRBJ2-1
size: many
V: TRBV5-4
D: TRBD2
DNA: TGTGCCAGCAGCTTTTCTTTCCGCTCGCAACTAGCGCCCAATGAGCAGTTCTTC
CDR3: CASSFSFRSQLAPNEQFF

J: TRBJ2-5
size: .
V: TRBV7-2
D: .
DNA: TGTGCCAGCAGCCACAGGGTTTTGGAAGAGACCCAGTACTTC
CDR3: CASSHRVLEETQYF

J: TRBJ1-2
size: many
V: TRBV5-1
D: TRBD1
DNA: TGCGCCAGCAGCCTCCCTACAGGGGGAACTGGCTACACCTTC
CDR3: CASSLPTGGTGYTF

J: TRBJ1-6
size: few
V: TRBV20-1
D: .
DNA: TGCAGTGCTAGAGGCGAAGGGAGGTTTAATTCACCCCTCCACTTT
CDR3: CSARGEGRFNSPLHF

J: TRBJ2-7
size: few
V: TRBV5-1
D: .
DNA: TGCGCCAGCAGCTTGGCCTCAACCATGGAGCAGTACTTC
CDR3: CASSLASTMEQYF

J: TRBJ2-1
size: few
V: TRBV19
D: .
DNA: TGTGCCAGTAGTATCGGGACATACAATGAGCAGTTCTTC
CDR3: CASSIGTYNEQFF

J: TRBJ2-1
size: .
V: TRBV3-1
D: TRBD1
DNA: TGTGCCAGCAGCCAAGGGGGACAGGGTCGGAATAAGCAGTTCTTC
CDR3: CASSQGGQGRNKQFF

J: TRBJ2-1
size: many
V: TRBV5-1
D: TRBD2
DNA: TGCGCCAGCGCCCCCGGGACTAGGTGGATTGAGCAGTTCTTC
CDR3: CASAPGTRWIEQFF

J: TRBJ2-1
size: .
V: TRBV5-1
D: .
DNA: TGCGCCAGCGGCCCCTCCGGAGGATACAATGAGCAGTTCTTC
CDR3: CASGPSGGYNEQFF

J: TRBJ2-1
size: many
V: TRBV28
D: .
DNA: TGTGCCAGCAGTTCCCCCCCGTCCTACAATGAGCAGTTCTTC
CDR3: CASSSPPSYNEQFF

J: TRBJ1-5
size: few
V: TRBV9
D: .
DNA: TGTGCCAGCAGCGCCGGTCAGAATTTTGGCAATCAGCCCCAGCATTTT
CDR3: CASSAGQNFGNQPQHF

J: TRBJ1-5
size: few
V: TRBV5-1
D: .
DNA: TGCGCCAGCAGCTTGCGGCCAGGGTACAATCAGCCCCAGCATTTT
CDR3: CASSLRPGYNQPQHF

J: TRBJ1-1
size: .
V: TRBV6-5
D: .
DNA: TGTGCCAGCAGTTACGGTCAGGGGAACACTGAAGCTTTCTTT
CDR3: CASSYGQGNTEAFF

J: TRBJ2-2
size: .
V: TRBV11-3
D: .
DNA: TGTGCCAGCAGCCAAGGGACGGATCGCGGGGAGCTGTTTTTT
CDR3: CASSQGTDRGELFF

J: TRBJ1-2
size: few
V: TRBV5-8
D: TRBD1
DNA: TGTGCCAGCAGCTGGGGGGACAGGAACTATGGCTACACCTTC
CDR3: CASSWGDRNYGYTF

J: TRBJ2-2
size: .
V: TRBV12-3/TRBV12-4
D: .
DNA: TGTGCCAGCAGTTTACTAGGAACGGACACCGGGGAGCTGTTTTTT
CDR3: CASSLLGTDTGELFF

J: TRBJ2-2
size: many
V: TRBV27
D: .
DNA: TGTGCCAGCAGTTTAGCTAGAGACACCGGGGAGCTGTTTTTT
CDR3: CASSLARDTGELFF

J: TRBJ1-2
size: .
V: TRBV25-1
D: .
DNA: TGTGCCAGCAGTGACCTCGATCGGGGACAAAACTATGGCTACACCTTC
CDR3: CASSDLDRGQNYGYTF